The clone carrying this T cell receptor (beta chain) has more than one count but fewer than ten. Participants were aged about 18 to 100 years, lived in 20 to 25 US areas, and enrolled virtually. Clinical histories supplied by participants themselves formed the basis of cohort assignment. The data belong to a study of blood T cell repertoires in COVID-19. Study at large: The United States, Italy and Spain supplied acute and convalescent COVID-19 samples.

Germline CDR1 is MNHEY and CDR2 is SMNVEV (reference sequence). With V trimmed by 2 bases and J by 1 base, 0 bases remained unmatched. CDR3 size: 15 residues. In the original workflow: Reference gene primers were amplified, and this amplification served to estimate nucleated cell counts. Only in-frame clones appear in the TCRdb table, and some are missing; sequencing was by immunoSEQ multiplex PCR. Clone size and the V and J calls come from that table; the DNA yielded D and trimming. The sample has about 140,000 clones; about 75% are singletons. The sequence was collected from a woman aged 45-60 years who had recovered from COVID-19. The source material was PBMCs or T cells enriched from blood (not recorded which). This chain connects TRBV27 to TRBJ2-1, with 9 bases identical to TRBD2. DNA for the CDR3: TGTGCCAGCAGTTTACTAGCGGGGTCCTACAATGAGCAGTTCTTC. It is translated as CASSLLAGSYNEQFF.